The next 13 T cell receptor beta chains were all read from a single sample in a study of type 1 and type 2 diabetes patients (dated by TCRdb to 2016 to 2017). TCRdb shows the sequencer as Illumina MiSeq. For TCRbeta CDR3 amplification, the template was genomic DNA taken from the sorted T cell subsets. The TCRbeta CDR3 region was amplified by multiplex PCR using 30 forward and 13 reverse primers. TCRdb trimmed public reads at Q25 via fastp, called clones via MiXCR and kept in-frame beta chains. One record per CDR3 amino acid sequence lists the most common genes and DNA. The table for this sample lists a few hundred thousand distinct CDR3 sequences; around 47% of them were counted only once. In total, the top ten clones hold about 13% of the sample. The material sequenced was peripheral blood mononuclear cells (PBMCs). The receptors stem from a man between 18 and 35 years old with type 2 diabetes.

The CDR3 loop reads CASSTTSGSWADTQYF. CDR3 coding DNA: TGTGCCAGCAGCACGACTAGCGGGAGTTGGGCAGATACGCAGTATTTT. The chain links TRBV12-3 or TRBV12-4 to TRBJ2-3; TRBD2 agrees at 12 bases. The V gene end was trimmed by 6 bases and the J gene end by 4 bases; junction bases not matched to a gene: 8. The CDR3 length is 16 residues.

This clonotype was observed a few times. J is TRBJ2-7 and V is TRBV7-2, with D unclear. CDR1 SGHTA and CDR2 FQGNSA come from the germline V gene. Trimming cost V 2 bases and J 5 bases, with 7 bases left between them. The CDR3 is 12 residues long. The CDR3 DNA follows: TGTGCCAGCAGCTTATATCTAAACGAGCAGTACTTC. This codes for CASSLYLNEQYF.

This chain connects TRBV19 to TRBJ1-2, with D unresolved. The CDR3 totals 14 residues. CDR1 is LNHDA and CDR2 is SQIVND in the germline V gene (reference sequence). Trimming pared 7 bases from V and 2 bases from J, leaving 14 bases between. The CDR3 DNA reads TGTGCCAGTAAGCAGGCGTTGAACAACTATGGCTACACCTTC. It encodes CASKQALNNYGYTF.

This clonotype came up a few times. The rearrangement joins TRBV7-3 to TRBJ2-7, with D perhaps matching TRBD1 (5 bases). Per germline, CDR1 SGHTA and CDR2 FQGTGA. The CDR3 has 12 residues. V dropped 5 bases and J dropped 2 bases, with 7 bases sitting between them. CDR3 in amino acids: CASSPRAYEQYF. As DNA, the CDR3 is TGTGCCAGCAGCCCCAGGGCCTACGAGCAGTACTTC.

J is TRBJ2-2 and V is TRBV6-1; D is unresolved. V was clipped by 5 bases and J by 7 bases, with 8 bases between them. This CDR3 is 12 amino acids long. Germline CDR1 MNHNS, CDR2 SASEGT. CDR3 amino acids: CASSKFGGELFF. In nucleotides, the CDR3 is TGTGCCAGCAGTAAATTTGGCGGGGAGCTGTTTTTT.

V is TRBV27 and J is TRBJ2-2; D uncertain. The CDR3 consists of 13 residues. CDR1 MNHEY and CDR2 SMNVEV come from the germline V gene (reference sequence). Trimming removed 3 bases at V and 1 base at J, with 3 bases between. CDR3 residues: CASSLVNTGELFF. The CDR3 DNA is TGTGCCAGCAGTTTGGTGAACACCGGGGAGCTGTTTTTT.

CDR3 sequence reads: CASSATSTAYNEQFF. The DNA for the CDR3 is TGTGCCAGCAGCGCAACCTCGACAGCCTACAATGAGCAGTTCTTC. The V and J genes are TRBV9 and TRBJ2-1, with D possibly being TRBD1 (5 bases). The CDR3 length is 15 residues. Trimming stripped 3 bases from V and 2 bases from J, with 12 bases between. Germline V gives CDR1 SGDLS, CDR2 YYNGEE.

J is TRBJ2-1 and V is TRBV20-1; no clear D gene. This CDR3 contains 15 residues. With 1 base removed from V and 5 bases from J, the gap between germline ends came to 15 bases. Germline lookup yields CDR1 DFQATT and CDR2 SNEGSKA (reference sequence). CDR3 residues: CSARGSWWANNEQFF. CDR3 DNA sequence: TGCAGTGCTAGAGGTAGTTGGTGGGCCAACAATGAGCAGTTCTTC.

This clonotype was observed a handful of times. The chain links TRBV27 to TRBJ1-1, with TRBD1 identical over 7 bases. With V trimmed by 5 bases and J by 5 bases, 11 bases remained unmatched. Per germline, CDR1 MNHEY and CDR2 SMNVEV (reference sequence). The CDR3 length is 15 residues. For the CDR3, the DNA is TGTGCCAGCAGTGAAGCCGGGACAGTGGGGACTGAAGCTTTCTTT. This sequence encodes CASSEAGTVGTEAFF.

Notes on this clonotype: An end of the junction does not agree with germline; a read error may underlie this. This chain connects TRBV3-1 to TRBJ2-7, with 9 bases identical to TRBD1. Germline V lookup: CDR1 LGHDT, CDR2 YNNKEL (reference sequence). This CDR3 comprises 15 residues. The CDR3 region is CVSSQKTGGYYEQYF. CDR3 in DNA: TGTGTCAGCAGCCAAAAGACAGGGGGTTATTACGAGCAGTACTTC.

This clonotype was counted between two and nine times. The chain joins TRBV19 to TRBJ2-2; D remains ambiguous. V was pared by 3 bases and J by 4 bases, with 9 bases between. The CDR3 spans 14 residues. Germline V lookup: CDR1 LNHDA, CDR2 SQIVND (reference sequence). The CDR3: CASSILGPTGELFF. The CDR3 nucleotides read TGTGCCAGTAGTATCCTGGGCCCCACCGGGGAGCTGTTTTTT.

This clonotype was counted only a few times. The J gene is TRBJ1-6, the V gene TRBV19, with TRBD1 identical over 7 bases. Germline CDR1 and CDR2: LNHDA and SQIVND (reference sequence). The ends lost 6 bases at V and 7 bases at J; junction bases unmatched: 6. The CDR3 sequence is 14 residues long. CDR3 sequence reads: CASSSRQGNSPLHF. DNA for the CDR3: TGTGCCAGTAGCTCACGACAGGGAAATTCACCCCTCCACTTT.

The rearrangement joins TRBV20-1 to TRBJ2-1; D not certain. V was pared by 7 bases and J by 9 bases, with 13 bases between. Looked up from germline, CDR1 is DFQATT and CDR2 is SNEGSKA (reference sequence). This CDR3 has 11 residues. CDR3 DNA sequence: TGCAGTGTTGGAACGGTGGGTGAGCAGTTCTTC. It translates to CSVGTVGEQFF.